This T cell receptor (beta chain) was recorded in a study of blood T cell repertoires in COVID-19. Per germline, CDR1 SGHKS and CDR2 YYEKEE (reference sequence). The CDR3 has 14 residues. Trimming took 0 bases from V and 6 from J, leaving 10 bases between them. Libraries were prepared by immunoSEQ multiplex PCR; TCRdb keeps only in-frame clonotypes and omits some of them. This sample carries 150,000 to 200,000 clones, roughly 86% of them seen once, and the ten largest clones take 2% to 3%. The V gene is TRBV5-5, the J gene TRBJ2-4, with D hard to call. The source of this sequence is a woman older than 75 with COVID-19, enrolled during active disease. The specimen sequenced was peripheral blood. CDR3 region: CASSLGPGINIQYF. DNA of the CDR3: TGTGCCAGCAGCTTGGGCCCGGGTATAAACATTCAGTACTTC. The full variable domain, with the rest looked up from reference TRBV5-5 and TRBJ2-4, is DAGVTQSPTHLIKTRGQQVTLRCSPISGHKSVSWYQQVLGQGPQFIFQYYEKEERGRGNFPDRFSARQFPNYSSELNVNALLLGDSALYLCASSLGPGINIQYFGAGTRLSVL.